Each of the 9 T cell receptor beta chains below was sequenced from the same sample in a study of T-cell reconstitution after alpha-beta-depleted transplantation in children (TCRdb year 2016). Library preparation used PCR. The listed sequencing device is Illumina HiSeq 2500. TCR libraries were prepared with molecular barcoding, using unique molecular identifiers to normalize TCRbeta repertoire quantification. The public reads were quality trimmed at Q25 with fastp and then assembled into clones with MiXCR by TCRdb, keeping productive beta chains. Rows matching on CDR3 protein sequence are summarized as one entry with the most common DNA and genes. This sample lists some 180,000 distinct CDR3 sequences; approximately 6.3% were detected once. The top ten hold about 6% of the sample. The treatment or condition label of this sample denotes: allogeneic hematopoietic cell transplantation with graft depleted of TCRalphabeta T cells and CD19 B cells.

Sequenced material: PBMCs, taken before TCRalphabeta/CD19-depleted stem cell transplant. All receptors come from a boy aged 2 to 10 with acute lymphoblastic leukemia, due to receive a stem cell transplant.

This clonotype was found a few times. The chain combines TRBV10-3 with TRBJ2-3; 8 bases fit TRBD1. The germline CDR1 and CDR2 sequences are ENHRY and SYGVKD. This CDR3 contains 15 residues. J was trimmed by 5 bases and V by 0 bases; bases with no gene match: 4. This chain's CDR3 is CAISESQGARDTQYF. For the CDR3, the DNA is TGTGCCATCAGTGAGTCCCAGGGGGCACGAGATACGCAGTATTTT.

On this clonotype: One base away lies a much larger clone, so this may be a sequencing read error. Here the CDR3 reads CCATSPLIDNEQFF. As DNA, the CDR3 is TGCTGTGCTACTAGCCCCCTAATCGACAATGAGCAGTTCTTC. J is TRBJ2-1 and V is TRBV20-1, with D maybe TRBD2 (6 bases). The CDR3 has 14 amino acids. Germline V gene lookup returns CDR1 DFQATT and CDR2 SNEGSKA (reference sequence).

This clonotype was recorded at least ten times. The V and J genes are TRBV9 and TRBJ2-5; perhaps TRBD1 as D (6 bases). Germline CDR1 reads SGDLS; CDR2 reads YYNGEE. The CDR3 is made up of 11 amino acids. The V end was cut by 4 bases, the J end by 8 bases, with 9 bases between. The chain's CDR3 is CASSSGATQYF. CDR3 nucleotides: TGTGCCAGCAGCTCAGGGGCCACCCAGTACTTC.

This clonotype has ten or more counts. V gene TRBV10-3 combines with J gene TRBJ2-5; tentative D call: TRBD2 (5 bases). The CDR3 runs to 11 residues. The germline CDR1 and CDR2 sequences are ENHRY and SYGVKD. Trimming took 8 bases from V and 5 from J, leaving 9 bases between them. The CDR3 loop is CAIGGRETQYF. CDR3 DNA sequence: TGTGCCATCGGCGGGCGTGAGACCCAGTACTTC.

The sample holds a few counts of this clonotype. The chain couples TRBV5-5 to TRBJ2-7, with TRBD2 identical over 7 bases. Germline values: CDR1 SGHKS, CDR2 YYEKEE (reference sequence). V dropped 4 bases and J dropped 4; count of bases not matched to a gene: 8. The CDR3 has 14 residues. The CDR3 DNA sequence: TGTGCCAGCAGCCCGGCGGGGGAATGGTACGAGCAGTACTTC. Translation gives CASSPAGEWYEQYF.

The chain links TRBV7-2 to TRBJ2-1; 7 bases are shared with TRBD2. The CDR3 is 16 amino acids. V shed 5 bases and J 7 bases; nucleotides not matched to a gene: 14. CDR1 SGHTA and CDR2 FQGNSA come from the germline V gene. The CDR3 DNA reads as TGTGCCAGCAGCCCCTCTTGGGCGGGAGTTGGGAATGAGCAGTTCTTC. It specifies CASSPSWAGVGNEQFF.

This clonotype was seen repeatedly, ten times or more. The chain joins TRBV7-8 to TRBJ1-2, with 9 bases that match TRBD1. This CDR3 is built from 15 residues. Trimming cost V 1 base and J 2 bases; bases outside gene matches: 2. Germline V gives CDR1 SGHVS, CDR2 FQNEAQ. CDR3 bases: TGTGCCAGCAGCTTAGGGGACAGGGAAAACTATGGCTACACCTTC. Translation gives CASSLGDRENYGYTF.

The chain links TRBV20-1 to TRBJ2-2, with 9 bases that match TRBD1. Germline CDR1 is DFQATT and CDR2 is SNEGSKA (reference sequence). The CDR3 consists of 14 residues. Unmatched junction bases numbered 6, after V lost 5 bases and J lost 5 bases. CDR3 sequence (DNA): TGCAGTGCTGCCTTGGGACAGGGTACCGGGGAGCTGTTTTTT. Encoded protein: CSAALGQGTGELFF.

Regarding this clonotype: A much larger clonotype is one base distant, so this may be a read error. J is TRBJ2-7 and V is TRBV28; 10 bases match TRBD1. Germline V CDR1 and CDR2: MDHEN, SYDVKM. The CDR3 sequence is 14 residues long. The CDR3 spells CSSSYGTGEYEQYF. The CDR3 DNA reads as TGTTCCAGCAGTTATGGGACAGGGGAATACGAGCAGTACTTC.